The text below deals with one TCR beta chain. Its cognate antigen is unknown. The data were taken from a study of T cells in localized non-small cell lung cancer. Study outcomes and limitations: Detection in adjacent lung was observed for a median 57 of the top 100 tumor clones. It was uninvolved adjacent lung that showed the highest T cell clonality, exceeding tumor. Higher blood T cell density tracked longer overall survival.

TCRdb's copy holds only in-frame clones and misses some; the assay was immunoSEQ multiplex PCR. Of some 72,000 clones in the sample, 84% were seen once. The sequencing here drew on peripheral blood, taken before any cancer treatment. This receptor was obtained from a man aged 35-69 years with stage I lung adenocarcinoma.

The CDR3 coding sequence is TGTGCCACCAGCAGAGAGTTGGAAGACAGCTATAATGAAAAACTGTTTTTT. Translation: CATSRELEDSYNEKLFF. The rearrangement uses TRBV15 and TRBJ1-4, with D perhaps matching TRBD1 (5 bases). Trimming took 0 bases from V and 4 from J, leaving 15 bases between them. This CDR3 spans 17 amino acids. Germline-derived CDR1 and CDR2 are LNHNV and YYDKDF (reference sequence).